The rows below give T cell receptor beta chains drawn from one sample of a study of T-cell reconstitution after alpha-beta-depleted transplantation in children. TCRdb called the PCR reads again in MiXCR, with one record for every CDR3 protein. The sample shows 98,000 or so distinct CDR3 sequences, about 6% of them seen only once. The input for sequencing was PBMCs, mostly from graft donor cells, taken 360 days after TCRalphabeta/CD19-depleted stem cell transplant. The receptors shown here come from a male patient aged 2 to 9 who had a stem cell transplant for acute lymphoblastic leukemia, so the T cells may come from the graft donor. CDR3s leave out the opening cysteine and the closing phenylalanine or tryptophan. Size tells how often a clone was seen (once, few, many) or the class of an expanded clone, and some rows leave it out.

V: TRBV10-3; size: many; length: 13; J: TRBJ2-2; CDR3: AISEETSGTGELF
V: TRBV7-6; size: many; length: 17; J: TRBJ2-3; CDR3: ATWGGNISRGSDTDTQY
V: TRBV7-8; size: many; length: 15; J: TRBJ2-3; CDR3: ASSPRFGDSRGDTQY
V: TRBV5-1; size: few; length: 13; J: TRBJ1-2; CDR3: ASSSKRGRRNGYT
V: TRBV5-1; size: few; length: 16; J: TRBJ2-5; CDR3: ASSPREGGRRSLETQY
V: TRBV11-2; size: many; length: 10; J: TRBJ2-4; CDR3: ASSSISGIQY
V: TRBV7-9; size: NA; length: 13; J: TRBJ2-1; CDR3: ASLSRTGSYNEQF
V: TRBV28; size: many; length: 13; J: TRBJ2-6; CDR3: ASSFWASGANVLT
V: TRBV7-2; size: few; length: 11; J: TRBJ1-1; CDR3: ASSLALWAEAF
V: TRBV27; size: NA; length: 12; J: TRBJ1-2; CDR3: ASSLTGTGYGYT
V: TRBV7-9; size: many; length: 8; J: TRBJ2-1; CDR3: ASSRNEQF
V: TRBV9; size: NA; length: 10; J: TRBJ1-1; CDR3: ASSVLQGVRM
V: TRBV5-6; size: many; length: 10; J: TRBJ1-1; CDR3: ASSWGGTEAF
V: TRBV7-9; size: NA; length: 12; J: TRBJ2-4; CDR3: ASSLAGTVDIQY
V: TRBV2; size: many; length: 12; J: TRBJ2-1; CDR3: ASSEDSGRNEQF
V: TRBV11-1; size: few; length: 16; J: TRBJ2-3; CDR3: ASSSAGTSGENRDTQY
V: TRBV4-2; size: NA; length: 13; J: TRBJ1-1; CDR3: ASSLEQGTNTEAF